These 8 T cell receptor beta chains share one sample of origin, sequenced in a study of T cell responses to AZD1222 COVID-19 vaccine. The method was immunoSEQ multiplex PCR; TCRdb's version includes in-frame clones alone and lacks a portion of them. The sample holds about 120,000 clones, about 85% seen once. The input for sequencing was peripheral blood, taken 28 days after the second AZD1222 dose. These receptors came from an adult who received the AZD1222 COVID-19 vaccine.

The rearrangement joins TRBV5-1 to TRBJ1-4; TRBD1 aligns across 7 bases. Germline loops: CDR1 SGHRS, CDR2 YFSETQ. This CDR3 is 16 amino acids long. With 4 bases clipped from V and 0 bases from J, the junction kept 6 bases outside the gene matches. The CDR3 here is CASSPGTASTNEKLFF. CDR3 nucleotide sequence: TGCGCCAGCAGCCCCGGGACAGCATCAACTAATGAAAAACTGTTTTTT.

The CDR3 coding sequence is TGTGCCAGCAGCGCAGCCCCCTTCACCTACAATGAGCAGTTCTTC. Its translation is CASSAAPFTYNEQFF. The chain couples TRBV9 to TRBJ2-1; no firm D call. V was pared by 3 bases and J by 2 bases, with 12 bases between. CDR1 is SGDLS and CDR2 is YYNGEE in the germline V gene. The CDR3 is 15 residues long.

The V gene is TRBV6-6, the J gene TRBJ2-7, with D perhaps given as TRBD1 or TRBD2 (5 bases each). Per germline, CDR1 MNHNY and CDR2 SVGAGI (reference sequence). The CDR3 sequence is 15 residues long. With 2 bases removed from V and 6 bases from J, the gap between germline ends came to 17 bases. CDR3 protein: CASSYPTGTAVEQYF. CDR3 sequence (DNA): TGTGCCAGCAGTTACCCAACCGGGACGGCTGTCGAGCAGTACTTC.

This clone was recorded only once. This chain joins TRBV27 and TRBJ1-2; D is possibly TRBD1 (6 bases). Germline loops: CDR1 MNHEY, CDR2 SMNVEV (reference sequence). CDR3 size: 13 residues. Trimming removed 8 bases at V and 4 bases at J, with 14 bases between. CDR3 in amino acids: CASGYRAAYGYTF. In nucleotides, the CDR3 is TGTGCCAGCGGGTACAGGGCCGCCTATGGCTACACCTTC.

The rearrangement uses TRBV15 and TRBJ2-3; D might be TRBD2 (6 bases). Per the germline V gene, CDR1 is LNHNV and CDR2 is YYDKDF (reference sequence). This CDR3 has 14 residues. V was cut by 6 bases and J by 2 bases, with 12 bases left in between. CDR3 bases: TGTGCCACCAGTGGGGGGTCCCCCACAGATACGCAGTATTTT. Translating gives CATSGGSPTDTQYF. Variable domain in full (rest from reference TRBV15 and TRBJ2-3): DAMVIQNPRYQVTQFGKPVTLSCSQTLNHNVMYWYQQKSSQAPKLLFHYYDKDFNNEADTPDNFQSRRPNTSFCFLDIRSPGLGDTAMYLCATSGGSPTDTQYFGPGTRLTVL.

This chain joins TRBV5-1 and TRBJ2-5; 7 bases are shared with TRBD1. This CDR3 has 14 residues. The J segment lost 4 bases and the V segment lost 0 bases, leaving 3 bases of the junction unmatched. Germline V CDR1 and CDR2: SGHRS, YFSETQ. CDR3 in DNA: TGCGCCAGCAGCTTGGGCAGGGGGAGAGAGACCCAGTACTTC. Amino acid sequence: CASSLGRGRETQYF. The complete variable domain, with remaining parts taken from reference TRBV5-1 and TRBJ2-5, reads KAGVTQTPRYLIKTRGQQVTLSCSPISGHRSVSWYQQTPGQGLQFLFEYFSETQRNKGNFPGRFSGRQFSNSRSEMNVSTLELGDSALYLCASSLGRGRETQYFGPGTRLLVL.

The J gene is TRBJ2-7, the V gene TRBV27, with 7 bases lining up with TRBD1. V shed 5 bases, J shed 4 bases, and the junction held 8 bases outside the gene matches. Germline V gene data show CDR1 as MNHEY and CDR2 as SMNVEV (reference sequence). This CDR3 has 14 residues. CDR3 DNA sequence: TGTGCCAGCAGTAAGTTGACAGGGATGTACGAGCAGTACTTC. Protein: CASSKLTGMYEQYF.

This chain uses TRBV4-3 with TRBJ2-1; no clear D. V lost 0 bases and J lost 4, with 7 bases in between. The germline CDR1 and CDR2 sequences are LGHNA and YSLEER. This CDR3 region has 14 residues. CDR3 DNA: TGCGCCAGCAGCCAAGATGGCGTGTACAATGAGCAGTTCTTC. Protein sequence: CASSQDGVYNEQFF.